This TCR beta chain was found in a study of T cell clonality in common variable immunodeficiency. This clone was detected a few times. The antigen is not known. Blood samples were heparinized, about 4.5 to 8 ml per donor. Assay used: immunoSEQ multiplex PCR; TCRdb lists only in-frame clones, some missing. Recorded here are more than 35,000 clones, none singletons. The study's findings and limits: Reportedly, TCR beta sequences from common variable immunodeficiency showed fewer deletions and N-nucleotide insertions.

The source is a human donor with common variable immunodeficiency. Sequenced: peripheral blood mononuclear cells.

CDR3 DNA, as far as it was read: TGTGCCAGCACAATTAAGGAGGGCTTCAGCAATCAGCCC. It is translated as CASTIKEGFSNQP. The CDR3, in full, reads CASTIKEGFSNQPQHF. This chain links TRBV6-2 or TRBV6-3 with TRBJ1-5; no firm D call. The read ends 3 residues early relative to the CDR3; the germline J gene fills the gap. Deletions cut 7 bases from V and 1 base from J, with 17 bases between. The CDR3 has 16 residues. Germline V gives CDR1 MNHEY, CDR2 SVGEGT.